This TCR beta chain was identified during a study of graft-versus-host responses after intestinal transplantation. Turning to the study itself: Recipients underwent multivisceral, liver-intestinal, or isolated intestinal transplants.

To note about this clone: The target antigen is unknown.

Study-level findings and limits: Clonal ratios of graft-versus-host to host-versus-graft in allografts were high for patients exhibiting graft-donor T cell macrochimerism.

TCRdb keeps only in-frame clones here, not all; method: immunoSEQ multiplex PCR. Among about 90,000 clones listed, 85% to 95% were seen once. Trimming took 4 bases from V and 5 from J; bases not matched to a gene: 18. Germline CDR1 is SEHNR and CDR2 is FQNEAQ (reference sequence). This CDR3 is built from 19 residues. V usage is TRBV7-9 and J usage is TRBJ2-7; TRBD1 matches at 12 bases. The specimen was unstimulated CD8+ T cells sorted from spleen or lymph node cells, collected before transplant. The receptor comes from a human donor who was the organ donor for an intestinal transplant. CDR3 sequence: CASSSGTGGLAGVPHEQYF. CDR3 nucleotides: TGTGCCAGCAGCTCAGGGACAGGGGGCCTAGCGGGAGTCCCCCACGAGCAGTACTTC.